These 9 T cell receptor beta chains originate from one sample sequenced in a study of T cell responses to AZD1222 COVID-19 vaccine. Sequencing was performed with immunoSEQ multiplex PCR; in TCRdb, only in-frame clones are kept and a portion is missing. Of roughly 96,000 clones in the sample, 85% to 90% are singletons; the top ten hold about 12%. Source: peripheral blood, taken 28 days after the second AZD1222 dose. The receptors stem from an adult who received the AZD1222 COVID-19 vaccine.

The chain combines TRBV5-1 with TRBJ2-7, with 8 bases matching TRBD1. With 0 bases clipped from V and 6 bases from J, the junction kept 5 bases outside the gene matches. The CDR3 consists of 14 residues. Germline V lookup: CDR1 SGHRS, CDR2 YFSETQ. CDR3 protein: CASSLETGEVEQYF. CDR3 bases: TGCGCCAGCAGCTTGGAGACAGGGGAGGTCGAGCAGTACTTC. Looking up the rest from reference TRBV5-1 and TRBJ2-7 gives the full variable domain: KAGVTQTPRYLIKTRGQQVTLSCSPISGHRSVSWYQQTPGQGLQFLFEYFSETQRNKGNFPGRFSGRQFSNSRSEMNVSTLELGDSALYLCASSLETGEVEQYFGPGTRLTVT.

This clone was recorded once. V gene TRBV7-3 combines with J gene TRBJ2-3; 10 bases map to TRBD2. V gave up 2 bases and J gave up 3 bases; unmatched junction bases: 14. This CDR3 comprises 19 residues. The germline gives CDR1 SGHTA, CDR2 FQGTGA. The CDR3 nucleotides read TGTGCCAGCAGCTTATCTCGGACTAGCGGAGATAGGGCTACAGATACGCAGTATTTT. It translates to CASSLSRTSGDRATDTQYF.

Turning to this clone: The same CDR3 is also encoded by other DNA sequences in this sample. The chain recombines TRBV27 with TRBJ1-2, with 7 positions matching TRBD1. The CDR3 contains 14 residues. The germline V gene has CDR1 MNHEY and CDR2 SMNVEV (reference sequence). Germline trimming cut 5 bases from V and 2 bases from J; bases unmatched to any gene: 5. Here the CDR3 DNA reads TGTGCCAGCAGTCCCCAAGGGGGCAACTATGGCTACACCTTC. This gives the protein CASSPQGGNYGYTF.

The chain combines TRBV12-3 or TRBV12-4 with TRBJ1-1, with TRBD1 matching 9 bases. The length of the CDR3 is 13 residues. V shed 6 bases and J 4 bases; nucleotides not matched to a gene: 3. CDR3 sequence (DNA): TGTGCCAGCAGCGAGGACAGGGGCACTGAAGCTTTCTTT. Protein product: CASSEDRGTEAFF.

The V call is TRBV6-1, the J call TRBJ2-1; 7 nucleotides match TRBD2. The germline V gene has CDR1 MNHNS and CDR2 SASEGT. The CDR3 runs to 16 residues. Trimming removed 1 base from V and 3 bases from J; junction bases left unmatched: 6. The CDR3 sequence is CASSEEPGGHYNEQFF. DNA of the CDR3: TGTGCCAGCAGTGAAGAACCGGGAGGTCACTACAATGAGCAGTTCTTC.

The rearrangement links TRBV4-2 to TRBJ2-2, with TRBD1 matching 11 bases. V dropped 3 bases and J dropped 4; count of bases not matched to a gene: 7. This CDR3 has 17 residues. The germline V gene has CDR1 LGHNA and CDR2 YNFKEQ. The chain's CDR3 is CASSHPGQGASTGELFF. In nucleotides, the CDR3 is TGTGCCAGCAGCCATCCCGGACAGGGGGCGAGCACCGGGGAGCTGTTTTTT.

The CDR3 loop is CASSPPGRYTEAFF. The CDR3 DNA reads as TGTGCCAGCTCACCTCCGGGGCGGTACACTGAAGCTTTCTTT. The rearrangement links TRBV18 to TRBJ1-1, with a tentative D call TRBD1 (5 bases). The CDR3 is 14 amino acids. V was clipped by 3 bases and J by 3 bases, with 11 bases between them. Germline V gives CDR1 KGHSH, CDR2 LQKENI.

This chain uses TRBV6-6 with TRBJ1-4; maybe TRBD1 (5 bases). V lost 2 bases and J 12 bases, leaving 16 bases between the germline ends. The length of the CDR3 is 14 residues. CDR1 and CDR2 (germline): MNHNY, SVGAGI (reference sequence). The CDR3, as DNA: TGTGCCAGCAGTTACAGAAGTCAGCGGGGCGAACTGTTTTTT. This translates into CASSYRSQRGELFF.

Only one count was recorded for this clone. This chain links TRBV6-5 with TRBJ2-5; no clear D. In germline, CDR1 is MNHEY, CDR2 SVGAGI. This CDR3 has 11 residues. V lost 0 bases, J lost 7 bases, and 3 bases lay in between. Written as DNA, the CDR3 is TGTGCCAGCAGTTACTCACGGACCCAGTACTTC. This sequence encodes CASSYSRTQYF.